This entry describes one T cell receptor (beta chain). In the PCR, 60 Vbeta and 13 Jbeta primers were used. Generated by immunoSEQ multiplex PCR, the TCRdb table keeps only in-frame clones and is missing some. The table lists roughly 120,000 clones, around 77% of them singletons. The sample comes from a study of cytomegalovirus exposure and HLA in healthy donors. V shed 2 bases, J shed 6 bases, and the junction held 9 bases outside the gene matches. CDR1 and CDR2 from the germline V gene are SGHNT and YENEEA. The length of the CDR3 is 18 residues. The sequenced sample was PBMCs. The receptor comes from a woman between 40 and 50 years old in good health and CMV-seropositive. This chain uses TRBV11-3 with TRBJ2-1, with 14 positions matching TRBD2. CDR3 region: CASSLKGTSGRGGNEQFF. CDR3 DNA: TGTGCCAGCAGCTTAAAAGGGACTAGCGGGAGAGGGGGCAATGAGCAGTTCTTC. Supplemented by reference TRBV11-3 and TRBJ2-1, the full variable domain reads EAGVVQSPRYKIIEKKQPVAFWCNPISGHNTLYWYLQNLGQGPELLIRYENEEAVDDSQLPKDRFSAERLKGVDSTLKIQPAELGDSAVYLCASSLKGTSGRGGNEQFFGPGTRLTVL.